A single sample is the source of the 31 T cell receptor beta chains below, sequenced in a study of blood T cell repertoires in COVID-19. The protocol was immunoSEQ multiplex PCR, while the TCRdb copy is restricted to in-frame clones and leaves out a portion. The data show some 140,000 clones, over 60% seen once. What was sequenced was peripheral blood. All receptors come from an elderly man with acute or convalescent COVID-19.

This rearrangement joins TRBV25-1 to TRBJ2-1, with 8 bases identical to TRBD1. Unmatched junction bases numbered 10, after V lost 3 bases and J lost 6 bases. CDR1 is MGHDK, CDR2 SYGVNS, per germline. CDR3 length: 16 residues. CDR3 sequence: CASSDPGRGRVNEQFF. Written as DNA, the CDR3 is TGTGCCAGCAGTGATCCGGGCAGGGGGCGGGTCAATGAGCAGTTCTTC. Drawing the rest from reference TRBV25-1 and TRBJ2-1, the complete variable domain is EADIYQTPRYLVIGTGKKITLECSQTMGHDKMYWYQQDPGMELHLIHYSYGVNSTEKGDLSSESTVSRIRTEHFPLTLESARPSHTSQYLCASSDPGRGRVNEQFFGPGTRLTVL.

The chain couples TRBV28 to TRBJ2-5, with 9 bases lining up with TRBD1. CDR1 and CDR2 from the germline V gene are MDHEN and SYDVKM. The ends lost 3 bases at V and 4 bases at J; junction bases unmatched: 9. This CDR3 is built from 16 residues. CDR3 sequence reads: CASSFLDRGGGETQYF. In DNA, the CDR3 is TGTGCCAGCAGTTTCCTGGACAGGGGTGGGGGAGAGACCCAGTACTTC.

This rearrangement joins TRBV15 to TRBJ2-1, with 10 bases that match TRBD2. Germline trimming cut 6 bases from V and 10 bases from J; bases unmatched to any gene: 9. CDR1 is LNHNV, CDR2 YYDKDF, per germline (reference sequence). This CDR3 comprises 14 residues. CDR3 residues: CATRELAGLREQFF. The CDR3, as DNA: TGTGCCACCAGGGAACTAGCGGGGCTTAGGGAGCAGTTCTTC.

The CDR3 protein is CASSIVGKGLYF. The DNA for the CDR3 is TGTGCCAGTAGTATCGTCGGTAAGGGGTTGTACTTC. The chain carries TRBV19 and TRBJ2-7, with D perhaps matching TRBD1 (5 bases). Trimming took off 3 bases at V and 12 bases at J, with 15 bases between the two ends. The CDR3 length is 12 residues. From germline, CDR1 is LNHDA and CDR2 SQIVND (reference sequence).

The genes are TRBV5-8 and TRBJ1-2, with TRBD1 identical over 7 bases. CDR1 SGHTS and CDR2 YDEGEE come from the germline V gene. This CDR3 comprises 15 residues. V dropped 0 bases and J dropped 3; count of bases not matched to a gene: 5. The chain's CDR3 is CASSLADRADYGYTF. In nucleotides, the CDR3 is TGTGCCAGCAGCTTGGCAGACAGGGCAGACTATGGCTACACCTTC.

The rearrangement uses TRBV2 and TRBJ2-5; 7 bases line up with TRBD1. The junction had 3 bases not matched to a gene; V was cut back by 1 base and J by 4 bases. This CDR3 has 14 residues. Germline values: CDR1 SNHLY, CDR2 FYNNEI. In DNA form, the CDR3 reads TGTGCCAGCAGTGAAGACAGGGGCTCAGAGACCCAGTACTTC. Its protein is CASSEDRGSETQYF.

V is TRBV12-3 or TRBV12-4 and J is TRBJ2-7; the D gene is possibly TRBD1 (5 bases). The CDR3 runs 13 residues. V lost 2 bases and J lost 0, with 5 bases in between. CDR3 amino acids: CASSLQGSYEQYF. The DNA for the CDR3 is TGTGCCAGCAGTTTACAGGGCTCCTACGAGCAGTACTTC.

The rearrangement links TRBV30 to TRBJ2-2; possibly TRBD1 for D (5 bases). The CDR3 covers 12 residues. CDR1 is GTSNPN and CDR2 is SVGIG in the germline V gene (reference sequence). V gave up 1 base and J gave up 5 bases, with 5 bases separating them. Written as DNA, the CDR3 is TGTGCCTGGAGTGCAGGGACCGGGGAGCTGTTTTTT. Its protein is CAWSAGTGELFF.

The J gene is TRBJ1-5, the V gene TRBV27; no firm D call. This CDR3 is built from 13 residues. The germline V gene encodes CDR1 MNHEY and CDR2 SMNVEV (reference sequence). V was clipped by 6 bases and J by 4 bases, with 10 bases between them. The CDR3 reads CASRWRENQPQHF. The CDR3 region has the DNA TGTGCCAGCAGGTGGAGGGAAAATCAGCCCCAGCATTTT.

The sample holds a few counts of this clone. The chain joins TRBV6-2 or TRBV6-3 to TRBJ1-1; maybe TRBD1 (5 bases). Per germline, CDR1 MNHEY and CDR2 SVGEGT. This CDR3 spans 18 amino acids. The ends were cut back, 5 bases at V and 8 bases at J, with 30 bases in the middle. For the CDR3, the DNA is TGTGCCAGCAGTCGCGTTACCGGGGGGGTCCGCTTCGGGATAGAAGCTTTCTTT. Its protein product is CASSRVTGGVRFGIEAFF.

This sequence joins TRBV27 and TRBJ2-5, with 10 positions matching TRBD2. Germline V CDR1 and CDR2: MNHEY, SMNVEV (reference sequence). The trim removed 5 bases at V and 5 bases at J, leaving 8 bases unmatched. The CDR3 contains 15 residues. CDR3 bases: TGTGCCAGCAGTAAAAGCGGGGGGGCTGTCGAGACCCAGTACTTC. Translated, it gives CASSKSGGAVETQYF.

V gene TRBV2 combines with J gene TRBJ1-5; weak D call: TRBD1 (5 bases). The CDR3 sequence is 16 residues long. Trimming pared 6 bases from V and 7 bases from J, leaving 22 bases between. Germline CDR1 is SNHLY and CDR2 is FYNNEI. The CDR3: CASRGTRGKGGQPQHF. Here the CDR3 DNA reads TGTGCCAGCAGGGGGACCCGGGGGAAGGGCGGACAGCCCCAGCATTTT.

The CDR3 loop reads CASSQGTSHTDTQYF. The CDR3 DNA reads as TGTGCCAGCAGCCAAGGGACTAGCCACACAGATACGCAGTATTTT. This sequence joins TRBV3-1 (or the pseudogene TRBV3-2) and TRBJ2-3; 8 nucleotides match TRBD2. With 1 base clipped from V and 2 bases from J, the junction kept 2 bases outside the gene matches. Germline lookup yields CDR1 LGHDT and CDR2 YNNKEL (reference sequence). This CDR3 region has 15 residues.

The gene calls are TRBV7-2 and TRBJ2-5; 7 nucleotides line up with TRBD1. Germline trimming cut 3 bases from V and 1 base from J; bases unmatched to any gene: 8. Germline V gene sequence: CDR1 SGHTA, CDR2 FQGNSA. This CDR3 region has 16 residues. The DNA of the CDR3 is TGTGCCAGCAGCTTTGGGCAGGGGGTTGGCCAAGAGACCCAGTACTTC. This gives the protein CASSFGQGVGQETQYF.

This CDR3 reads CASSLVLASGVDTQYF. In DNA form, the CDR3 reads TGTGCCAGCAGCTTGGTCTTGGCTAGCGGGGTCGATACGCAGTATTTT. This chain uses TRBV5-4 with TRBJ2-3; 9 nucleotides match TRBD2. Germline V gene sequence: CDR1 SGHNT, CDR2 YYREEE (reference sequence). The CDR3 loop spans 16 amino acids. V lost 0 bases to trimming and J lost 6 bases; unmatched junction nucleotides: 8.

CDR3 DNA: TGTGCCAGTAGTGAAAGCCGGGACAGGGTTCACACTGAAGCTTTCTTT. Protein product: CASSESRDRVHTEAFF. The chain joins TRBV19 to TRBJ1-1; 9 nucleotides match TRBD1. The CDR3 spans 16 residues. Germline V gene sequence: CDR1 LNHDA, CDR2 SQIVND (reference sequence). The junction had 10 bases not matched to a gene; V was cut back by 5 bases and J by 3 bases. The whole variable domain, remainder taken from reference TRBV19 and TRBJ1-1, is DGGITQSPKYLFRKEGQNVTLSCEQNLNHDAMYWYRQDPGQGLRLIYYSQIVNDFQKGDIAEGYSVSREKKESFPLTVTSAQKNPTAFYLCASSESRDRVHTEAFFGQGTRLTVV.

This rearrangement joins TRBV5-1 to TRBJ2-7, with TRBD1 identical over 8 bases. The CDR3 has 13 residues. Germline V gene lookup returns CDR1 SGHRS and CDR2 YFSETQ. V lost 3 bases, J lost 7 bases, and 6 bases stayed unmatched. In nucleotides, the CDR3 is TGCGCCAGCAGCTCTGGACAGGGCCGGGAGCAGTACTTC. Amino acids: CASSSGQGREQYF.

The J gene is TRBJ2-1, the V gene TRBV5-6, with 7 bases aligning to TRBD1. With V trimmed by 6 bases and J by 14 bases, 8 bases remained unmatched. The CDR3 loop spans 11 amino acids. The germline V gene encodes CDR1 SGHDT and CDR2 YYEEEE. CDR3 region: CASTRQGEEFF. The CDR3 bases are TGTGCCAGCACGAGACAGGGCGAGGAGTTCTTC.

The chain uses TRBV4-3 and TRBJ2-3, with 9 bases lining up with TRBD1. Germline lookup yields CDR1 LGHNA and CDR2 YSLEER. This CDR3 comprises 15 residues. Trimming removed 0 bases from V and 4 bases from J; junction bases left unmatched: 2. Here the CDR3 reads CASSQDYRGPDTQYF. DNA for the CDR3: TGCGCCAGCAGCCAAGATTACAGGGGGCCAGATACGCAGTATTTT.

The gene calls are TRBV19 and TRBJ1-2, with TRBD1 as a possible D gene (5 bases). The ends were cut back, 5 bases at V and 5 bases at J, with 24 bases in the middle. This CDR3 contains 17 residues. From germline, CDR1 is LNHDA and CDR2 SQIVND (reference sequence). The CDR3 DNA is TGTGCCAGTAGTCTTCGCCCTGGGGCTTCCCGGCGGTATGGCTACACCTTC. Its protein product is CASSLRPGASRRYGYTF.

This clone was seen more than once but under ten times. The CDR3 sequence: CASSTGAGNTIYF. For the CDR3, the DNA is TGCGCCAGCAGTACGGGTGCGGGAAACACCATATATTTT. This rearrangement joins TRBV5-1 to TRBJ1-3, with D uncertain. This CDR3 is 13 amino acids long. V lost 5 bases and J 4 bases, leaving 10 bases between the germline ends. Germline V gene sequence: CDR1 SGHRS, CDR2 YFSETQ.

The chain uses TRBV5-5 and TRBJ1-1, with D maybe TRBD1 (6 bases). CDR1 SGHKS and CDR2 YYEKEE come from the germline V gene (reference sequence). Between the trimmed V and J ends, which lost 0 bases and 1 base, there was a span of 13 bases. The CDR3 spans 16 residues. For the CDR3, the DNA is TGTGCCAGCAGCTTGGTACCAGGGGTAGCGAACACTGAAGCTTTCTTT. Protein sequence: CASSLVPGVANTEAFF.

The V gene is TRBV2, the J gene TRBJ2-1, with TRBD2 identical over 8 bases. The CDR3 consists of 14 residues. Germline V lookup: CDR1 SNHLY, CDR2 FYNNEI. The ends lost 7 bases at V and 4 bases at J; junction bases unmatched: 6. This CDR3 is CASTIQRGYNEQFF. Written as DNA, the CDR3 is TGTGCCAGCACCATCCAGCGGGGGTACAATGAGCAGTTCTTC.

The genes are TRBV6-5 and TRBJ2-7; TRBD2 is a possible D gene (7 bases). V lost 0 bases to trimming and J lost 2 bases, with 11 bases between them. Per germline, CDR1 MNHEY and CDR2 SVGAGI. The CDR3 consists of 15 residues. CDR3 in amino acids: CASSYSAGATYEQYF. CDR3 nucleotides: TGTGCCAGCAGTTACTCCGCGGGGGCGACCTACGAGCAGTACTTC.

Only a few counts were recorded for this clone. The rearrangement uses TRBV10-1 and TRBJ2-2; TRBD2 matches at 11 bases. The CDR3 extends over 16 amino acids. The J segment lost 1 base and the V segment lost 4 bases, leaving 2 bases of the junction unmatched. Germline V gene data show CDR1 as WNHNN and CDR2 as SYGVQD (reference sequence). The CDR3 DNA reads TGCGCCAGCAGTGGAGGACTAGCGGGGAACACCGGGGAGCTGTTTTTT. This translates into CASSGGLAGNTGELFF.

This chain uses TRBV6-4 with TRBJ1-4; D perhaps matches TRBD1 (5 bases). Germline CDR1 and CDR2: MRHNA and SNTAGT. CDR3 length: 15 amino acids. Trimming left V 0 bases short and J 7 bases short, with 12 bases between. CDR3 DNA sequence: TGTGCCAGCAGTGACTCGACCAGGAGGGGTGAAAAACTGTTTTTT. This codes for CASSDSTRRGEKLFF.

The CDR3 DNA reads as TGTGCCAGCACATTTTGGAGGGGGCGGTACGAGCAGTACTTC. This gives the protein CASTFWRGRYEQYF. This rearrangement joins TRBV27 to TRBJ2-7; D perhaps matches TRBD1 (7 bases). The V gene lost 7 bases and the J gene lost 4 bases, with 17 bases spanning the gap. Germline-derived CDR1 and CDR2 are MNHEY and SMNVEV (reference sequence). This CDR3 is built from 14 residues.

The chain is built from TRBV5-5 and TRBJ2-6; 12 bases agree with TRBD1. Germline CDR1 and CDR2: SGHKS and YYEKEE (reference sequence). There are 18 residues in the CDR3. V lost 2 bases to trimming and J lost 3 bases; unmatched junction nucleotides: 6. This CDR3 reads CASSFGTGGPGGANVLTF. CDR3 nucleotides: TGTGCCAGCAGCTTCGGGACAGGGGGCCCGGGTGGGGCCAACGTCCTGACTTTC.

For this clone: The junction differs from germline at one of its ends, possibly a read error. The V call is TRBV11-3, the J call TRBJ1-2, with D maybe TRBD1 (6 bases). Germline-derived CDR1 and CDR2 are SGHNT and YENEEA. CDR3 length: 14 amino acids. This CDR3 reads CASSFASRGLQKAF. CDR3 nucleotide sequence: TGTGCCAGCAGCTTTGCATCCAGGGGCCTCCAGAAGGCCTTC.

The chain links TRBV7-2 to TRBJ2-6, with D possibly being TRBD1 (6 bases). This CDR3 region has 16 residues. V lost 6 bases, J lost 2 bases, and 14 bases lay in between. Germline CDR1 and CDR2: SGHTA and FQGNSA. CDR3 region: CASRANREAGANVLTF. The CDR3 nucleotides read TGTGCCAGCAGGGCAAACAGGGAAGCTGGGGCCAACGTCCTGACTTTC.

The chain joins TRBV6-5 to TRBJ1-1; the D gene is possibly TRBD1 (6 bases). Per germline, CDR1 MNHEY and CDR2 SVGAGI. This CDR3 region has 14 residues. V was pared by 5 bases and J by 0 bases, with 10 bases between. The CDR3 spells CASSRTGLNTEAFF. CDR3 DNA: TGTGCCAGCAGTCGAACAGGGTTGAACACTGAAGCTTTCTTT.